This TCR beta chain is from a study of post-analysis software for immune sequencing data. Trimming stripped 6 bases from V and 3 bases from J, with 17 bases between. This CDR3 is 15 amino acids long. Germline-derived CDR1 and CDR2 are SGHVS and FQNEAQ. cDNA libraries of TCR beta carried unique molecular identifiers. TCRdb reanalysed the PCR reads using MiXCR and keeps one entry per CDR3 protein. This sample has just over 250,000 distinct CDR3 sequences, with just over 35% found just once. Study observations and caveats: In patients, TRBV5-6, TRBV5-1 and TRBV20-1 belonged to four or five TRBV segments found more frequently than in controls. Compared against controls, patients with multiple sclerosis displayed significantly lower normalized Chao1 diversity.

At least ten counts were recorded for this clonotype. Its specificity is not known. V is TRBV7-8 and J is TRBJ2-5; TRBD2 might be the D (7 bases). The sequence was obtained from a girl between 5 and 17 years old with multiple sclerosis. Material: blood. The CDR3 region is CASRRGGGIKETQYF. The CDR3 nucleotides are TGTGCCAGCAGAAGAGGGGGGGGGATAAAAGAGACCCAGTACTTC.